This TCR beta chain was obtained from a study of graft-versus-host responses after intestinal transplantation. Notes on this clone: As yet, its antigen is unknown.

The V gene lost 0 bases and the J gene lost 4 bases, with 10 bases spanning the gap. Germline V gene lookup returns CDR1 KGHSY and CDR2 FQNENV. CDR3 length equals 15 residues. Whole-study results and caveats: Recipient marrow contained GvH clones, some of which appeared first in ileum or blood.

Sequencing used immunoSEQ multiplex PCR; TCRdb keeps in-frame clones, though not all of them. The data show about 19,000 clones, with about four fifths seen just once and 1.5% to 2% held by the top ten. The sample in question was PBMCs, obtained 14 days after transplant. The clonotype originates from a human patient who received an intestinal transplant, so some T cells may come from the graft donor. This chain links TRBV16 with TRBJ1-5; no firm D call. The CDR3 region has the DNA TGTGCCAGCAGCCAATCTCCGGCAGATAATCAGCCCCAGCATTTT. Its protein is CASSQSPADNQPQHF.